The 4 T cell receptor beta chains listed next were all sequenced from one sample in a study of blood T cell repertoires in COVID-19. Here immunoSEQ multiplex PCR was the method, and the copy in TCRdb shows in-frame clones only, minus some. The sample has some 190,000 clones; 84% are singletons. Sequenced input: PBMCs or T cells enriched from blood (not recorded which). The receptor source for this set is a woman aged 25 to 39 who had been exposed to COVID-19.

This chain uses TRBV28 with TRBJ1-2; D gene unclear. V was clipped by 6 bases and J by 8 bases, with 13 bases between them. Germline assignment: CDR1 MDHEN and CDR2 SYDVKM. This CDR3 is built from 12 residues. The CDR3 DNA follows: TGTGCCAGCAGCATCGAGGGTTACGGCTACACCTTC. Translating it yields CASSIEGYGYTF.

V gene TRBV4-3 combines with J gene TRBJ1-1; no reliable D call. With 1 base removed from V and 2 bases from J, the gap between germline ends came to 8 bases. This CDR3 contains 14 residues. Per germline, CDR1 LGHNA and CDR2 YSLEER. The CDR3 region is CASSQVAANTEAFF. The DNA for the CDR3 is TGCGCCAGCAGCCAAGTAGCGGCTAACACTGAAGCTTTCTTT.

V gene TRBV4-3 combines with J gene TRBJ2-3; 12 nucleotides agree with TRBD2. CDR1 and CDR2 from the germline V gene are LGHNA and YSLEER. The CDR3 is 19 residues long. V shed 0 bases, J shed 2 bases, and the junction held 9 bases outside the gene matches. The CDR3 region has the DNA TGCGCCAGCAGCCAAGATCTAACTAGCGGGGGGTACTACACAGATACGCAGTATTTT. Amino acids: CASSQDLTSGGYYTDTQYF.

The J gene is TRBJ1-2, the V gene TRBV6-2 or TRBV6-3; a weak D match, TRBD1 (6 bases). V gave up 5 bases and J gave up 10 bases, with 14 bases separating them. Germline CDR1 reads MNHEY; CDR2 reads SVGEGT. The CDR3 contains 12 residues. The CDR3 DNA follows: TGTGCCAGCAGTCACAGGGAGAGCGCCTACACCTTC. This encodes CASSHRESAYTF.